This T cell receptor beta chain was sequenced during a study of siplizumab effects on memory and regulatory T cells. General study findings and limits: Most proliferating CD4+ or CD8+ clones, roughly 80-97%, had no naive or memory assignment. For mappable alloreactive CD4+ clones, the mean Treg-derived fraction was about 70% with siplizumab and around 27% in controls. The mapping of alloreactive clones to unstimulated subsets covered only a minor fraction of them.

The ends were cut back, 5 bases at V and 7 bases at J, with 17 bases in the middle. Germline V lookup: CDR1 SGHTA, CDR2 FQGNSA. This CDR3 region has 14 residues. Concerning this clone itself: Its antigen remains unknown.

In each sample, about 100,000 TCR templates were assayed. Only in-frame clones appear in the TCRdb table, and some are missing; sequencing was by immunoSEQ multiplex PCR. The sample holds some 65,000 clones, over 80% seen once. Input material: Tregs sorted from blood. This TCR came from a human donor in good health. This chain joins TRBV7-2 and TRBJ2-5, with D possibly TRBD1 on 6 matching bases. The CDR3 DNA is TGTGCCAGCAGCCGCGACAGGCCAGGTGGGACCCAGTACTTC. Translating it yields CASSRDRPGGTQYF.